The rows below give T cell receptor beta chains drawn from one sample of a study of shared clonotypes between healthy human individuals. Measured with immunoSEQ multiplex PCR; TCRdb has only the in-frame clones, and not every one. Altogether about 1,800,000 clones are present, around 96% being singletons, with the ten largest covering 1.2%. Sequencing input: naive CD8+ T cells sorted from blood. The receptors originated from a man between 18 and 29 years old in good health. CDR3s include the opening cysteine and the closing phenylalanine or tryptophan. The D gene is left open where the match is weak. Rows give clone size only sometimes, using once, few, many, or a class for an expanded clone.

j_call d_call clone_size v_call cdr3_aa cdr3_nt
TRBJ2-7 NA NA TRBV11-2 CASSSGWESYEQYF TGTGCCAGCAGCTCCGGATGGGAGTCCTACGAGCAGTACTTC
TRBJ1-1 NA once TRBV28 CASSFQGGNTEAFF TGTGCCAGCAGTTTTCAGGGAGGGAACACTGAAGCTTTCTTT
TRBJ2-3 NA NA TRBV10-1 CASSHDITDTDTQYF TGCGCCAGCTCACACGACATAACCGACACAGATACGCAGTATTTT
TRBJ1-1 NA NA TRBV7-9 CASRHTVAEAFF TGTGCCAGCAGACACACTGTGGCTGAAGCTTTCTTT
TRBJ1-4 NA NA TRBV9 CASSVDGGEKLFF TGTGCCAGCAGCGTGGATGGGGGGGAAAAACTGTTTTTT
TRBJ2-5 NA NA TRBV5-4 CASSPTWLQETQYF TGTGCCAGCAGCCCGACGTGGCTCCAAGAGACCCAGTACTTC
TRBJ2-2 TRBD2 NA TRBV4-3 CASSQSNHSGRISGELFF TGCGCCAGCAGCCAATCGAACCATAGCGGGAGAATCTCCGGGGAGCTGTTTTTT
TRBJ2-7 TRBD2 NA TRBV6-5 CASSYGLAGGHEQYF TGTGCCAGCAGTTACGGACTAGCGGGTGGGCACGAGCAGTACTTC
TRBJ2-5 TRBD2 once TRBV2 CASTKPGLALFETQYF TGTGCCAGCACCAAACCGGGACTAGCGTTGTTCGAGACCCAGTACTTC
TRBJ1-4 NA NA TRBV6-1 CASNNEYATNEKLFF TGTGCCAGCAACAATGAGTATGCAACTAATGAAAAACTGTTTTTT
TRBJ1-5 NA NA TRBV18 CASSPSEAAFSNQPQHF TGTGCCAGCTCACCATCTGAGGCAGCATTTAGCAATCAGCCCCAGCATTTT
TRBJ2-7 TRBD2 NA TRBV6-1 CASSEAWGGTYEQYF TGTGCCAGCAGTGAAGCGTGGGGGGGGACCTACGAGCAGTACTTC
TRBJ2-7 NA once TRBV27 CASSPWDGGSYEQYF TGTGCCAGCAGTCCTTGGGATGGGGGCTCCTACGAGCAGTACTTC
TRBJ1-1 NA NA TRBV19 CASSEDQKTEAFF TGTGCCAGTAGTGAAGACCAGAAGACTGAAGCTTTCTTT
TRBJ2-2 NA NA TRBV6-5 CASSYSLNTGELFF TGTGCCAGCAGTTACTCGCTGAACACCGGGGAGCTGTTTTTT
TRBJ2-7 NA NA TRBV5-1 CASSLVMGGPSSYEQYF TGCGCCAGCAGCTTGGTAATGGGTGGCCCGAGCTCCTACGAGCAGTACTTC
TRBJ2-1 TRBD2 NA TRBV27 CASSLGTSGTVEQFF TGTGCCAGCAGTCTCGGGACTAGCGGGACGGTTGAGCAGTTCTTC
TRBJ1-2 NA NA TRBV19 CASSTQSGVLDGYTF TGTGCCAGTAGTACTCAATCAGGGGTGCTCGATGGCTACACCTTC
TRBJ1-6 NA NA TRBV30 CAWSVSGVVSPLHF TGTGCCTGGAGTGTATCGGGGGTAGTCTCACCCCTCCACTTT
TRBJ1-2 TRBD1 NA TRBV19 CASNRDRVNGYTF TGTGCCTCGAACCGGGACAGGGTAAACGGCTACACCTTC
TRBJ2-7 NA NA TRBV29-1 CSVGDLSSYEQYF TGCAGCGTTGGGGATCTCAGCTCCTACGAGCAGTACTTC